The rows below give T cell receptor beta chains drawn from one sample of a study of shared clonotypes between healthy human individuals. Sequencing used immunoSEQ multiplex PCR; TCRdb keeps in-frame clones, though not all of them. The repertoire holds 2 million to 2.5 million clones, with approximately 94% as singletons. Material for sequencing was naive CD4+ T cells sorted from blood. All receptors derive from a man between 18 and 35 years old in good health. CDR3s include the opening cysteine and the closing phenylalanine or tryptophan. The D gene is left open where the match is weak. The size of a clone is reported for some rows only, either as once, few or many, or as a class for expanded clones.

V	size	D	J	DNA	CDR3
TRBV4-1	-	-	TRBJ2-2	TGCGCCAGCAGCCAAGAGGGCGGAACCGGGGAGCTGTTTTTT	CASSQEGGTGELFF
TRBV5-4	-	-	TRBJ2-1	TGTGCCAGCAGCTTAAGAACGGCTACCTACAATGAGCAGTTCTTC	CASSLRTATYNEQFF
TRBV7-2	-	-	TRBJ2-7	TGTGCCAGCAGCTTTGAGGGAGCAACCTACGAGCAGTACTTC	CASSFEGATYEQYF
TRBV7-9	-	-	TRBJ2-3	TGTGCCAGCAGCAGGACCGGGCAATACAGCACAGATACGCAGTATTTT	CASSRTGQYSTDTQYF
TRBV9	-	TRBD2	TRBJ2-3	TGTGCCAGCAGCGCATCGGTGGGGGGGTCCACAGATACGCAGTATTTT	CASSASVGGSTDTQYF
TRBV6-6	-	-	TRBJ2-1	TGTGCCAGCGCCCGGCAGGGAGCCTACAATGAGCAGTTCTTC	CASARQGAYNEQFF
TRBV14	-	TRBD2	TRBJ2-1	TGTGCCAGCAGCCAAGATCCGGCCCTAGCGGGAATTTTTAATGAGCAGTTCTTC	CASSQDPALAGIFNEQFF
TRBV5-6	-	TRBD1	TRBJ2-7	TGTGCCAGCAGCTTGTTGTCGGGACAGGGGACCCACGAGCAGTACTTC	CASSLLSGQGTHEQYF
TRBV19	-	TRBD1	TRBJ1-2	TGTGCCAGTAGTACGGGACAGCGACGCTATGGCTACACCTTC	CASSTGQRRYGYTF
TRBV18	-	TRBD1	TRBJ2-5	TGTGCCAGCTCACCACGGACAGGGGTGGAGACCCAGTACTTC	CASSPRTGVETQYF
TRBV9	-	-	TRBJ2-5	TGTGCCAGCAGCGTGGGGTATCTGGAGACCCAGTACTTC	CASSVGYLETQYF
TRBV7-2	-	TRBD1	TRBJ1-2	TGTGCCAGCAGTCTGGGACAGGGTTTGGGCTATGGCTACACCTTC	CASSLGQGLGYGYTF
TRBV9	-	-	TRBJ2-6	TGTGCCAGCGAGTCGGGACCCAACTCTGGGGCCAACGTCCTGACTTTC	CASESGPNSGANVLTF
TRBV29-1	once	-	TRBJ1-2	TGCAGCGTTAGCCTCGAAGGCTACACCTTC	CSVSLEGYTF
TRBV7-9	-	-	TRBJ2-5	TGTGCCAGCAGCTTAGGACAGACGAACACCCAAGAGACCCAGTACTTC	CASSLGQTNTQETQYF
TRBV10-3	-	-	TRBJ2-7	TGTGCCATCGCGCTGCACGGGCCTTCCGAGCAGTACTTC	CAIALHGPSEQYF
TRBV4-1	-	-	TRBJ1-2	TGCGCCAGCAGCCAAGAGGTCCTAGCGGGCTATGGCTACACCTTC	CASSQEVLAGYGYTF
TRBV2	-	TRBD2	TRBJ2-3	TGTGCCAGCAGTGAGACTAGCGGGGGGTACACTAGCACAGATACGCAGTATTTT	CASSETSGGYTSTDTQYF
TRBV6-1	once	-	TRBJ2-7	TGTGCCAGCAGTCCCGGGGACTCCAGCTCCTACGAGCAGTACTTC	CASSPGDSSSYEQYF
TRBV7-2	-	-	TRBJ1-2	TGTGCCAGCAGTCCGGACACTAACTATGGCTACACCTTC	CASSPDTNYGYTF
TRBV5-1	-	TRBD1	TRBJ1-1	TGCGCCAGCAGGACCGGGACAGGGTTTTATGGCACTGAAGCTTTCTTT	CASRTGTGFYGTEAFF
TRBV6-1	-	TRBD2	TRBJ2-6	TGTGCCAGCAGTGGAACTAGCGGGGGAAAGTCTGGGGCCAACGTCCTGACTTTC	CASSGTSGGKSGANVLTF
TRBV5-6	-	-	TRBJ2-5	TGTGCCAGCAGCGTGCAGGGAAAAGAGACCCAGTACTTC	CASSVQGKETQYF
TRBV6-1	-	-	TRBJ2-7	TGTGCCACTTCAGGGAGGAGGGACTACGAGCAGTACTTC	CATSGRRDYEQYF
TRBV20-1	-	-	TRBJ1-5	TGCAGTGCTAGTGACGGCATGACCCAGCATTTT	CSASDGMTQHF
TRBV7-2	-	TRBD1	TRBJ2-2	TGTGCCAGCAGCCCCCCACAGGGGATGGTCACCGGGGAGCTGTTTTTT	CASSPPQGMVTGELFF
TRBV5-6	-	TRBD1	TRBJ1-5	TGTGCCAGCAGCAGGGACAGGGATCAGCCCCAGCATTTT	CASSRDRDQPQHF
TRBV11-2	-	-	TRBJ2-5	TGTGCCAGCAGCTTAGAACAAGAGACCCAGTACTTC	CASSLEQETQYF
TRBV6-1	-	-	TRBJ2-3	TGTGCCAGCAGTGTCCAATGGACAGCAGATACGCAGTATTTT	CASSVQWTADTQYF
TRBV19	-	TRBD2	TRBJ2-3	TGTGCCAGCCAACACCCTGCGGGAGGGGGGGCAGATACGCAGTATTTT	CASQHPAGGGADTQYF
TRBV11-2	-	-	TRBJ1-2	TGTGCCAGCTCCCTCGGGCCCAACTATGGCTACACCTTC	CASSLGPNYGYTF
TRBV5-6	-	TRBD1	TRBJ1-6	TGTGCCAGCAGCTTCTATGACAGGGTTGGGAATTCACCCCTCCACTTT	CASSFYDRVGNSPLHF
TRBV9	-	-	TRBJ2-3	TGTGCCAGCAGCGTAGACGGGATGATACCTGATACGCAGTATTTT	CASSVDGMIPDTQYF
TRBV30	-	-	TRBJ1-6	TGTGCCTGGAGTGTCGGCAGCGTCAATTCACCCCTCCACTTT	CAWSVGSVNSPLHF
TRBV7-8	-	TRBD2	TRBJ2-3	TGTGCCAGCAGCGAGGGGACTAGCCGACGCACAGATACGCAGTATTTT	CASSEGTSRRTDTQYF
TRBV5-4	-	-	TRBJ2-2	TGTGCCAGCAGCCACCGGGACCACACCGGGGAGCTGTTTTTT	CASSHRDHTGELFF
TRBV4-3	-	TRBD1	TRBJ1-3	TGCGCCAGCAGCCAATCCACCGGGACAGGGTCTGGAAACACCATATATTTT	CASSQSTGTGSGNTIYF
TRBV19	-	-	TRBJ1-5	TGTGCCAGTAGTATAGATACCCCCCATCAGCCCCAGCATTTT	CASSIDTPHQPQHF
TRBV5-1	-	-	TRBJ1-1	TGCGCCAGCAGCTTGCAGAGAAACACTGAAGCTTTCTTT	CASSLQRNTEAFF
TRBV10-3	-	TRBD2	TRBJ2-7	TGTGCCATCAGTGATGGGTATCAGCGGGAGGGTGGTCCACGGTACTTC	CAISDGYQREGGPRYF
TRBV28	-	TRBD2	TRBJ2-3	TGTGCCAGCAGTTCCGCTGTAGCGGGGGGGCGGCGAGCCACAGATACGCAGTATTTT	CASSSAVAGGRRATDTQYF
TRBV6-5	once	TRBD1	TRBJ2-5	TGTGCCAGCAGACCTGGACAGGGGAGAGAGACCCAGTACTTC	CASRPGQGRETQYF
TRBV9	-	TRBD2	TRBJ2-5	TGTGCCAGCAGCGTAGCTCCGGGGGGAGAGACCCAGTACTTC	CASSVAPGGETQYF
TRBV2	-	TRBD1	TRBJ2-2	TGTGCCAGCAGTGAAGGACAGGGAAACACCGGGGAGCTGTTTTTT	CASSEGQGNTGELFF
TRBV19	-	TRBD2	TRBJ2-2	TGTGCCAGTAGTCCTGGTCTAGCGGGAGGAGCCGGGGAGCTGTTTTTT	CASSPGLAGGAGELFF
TRBV20-1	-	-	TRBJ2-3	TGCAGTGCTAATTTAGATACGCAGTATTTT	CSANLDTQYF
TRBV11-3	-	TRBD2	TRBJ2-2	TGTGCCAGCAGACCCGGGGAGGGCGGGGAGCTGTTTTTT	CASRPGEGGELFF
TRBV6-5	-	-	TRBJ1-6	TGTGCCAGCAGTCTACATCGGTCTGAATCACCCCTCCACTTT	CASSLHRSESPLHF
TRBV5-1	-	-	TRBJ2-2	TGCGCCAGCAGCTTCGGGGCAGGGACGAACACCGGGGAGCTGTTTTTT	CASSFGAGTNTGELFF
TRBV18	once	-	TRBJ1-1	TGTGCCAGCTCCCCCACGACACTAGGGTCCACTGAAGCTTTCTTT	CASSPTTLGSTEAFF
TRBV5-1	-	-	TRBJ2-2	TGCGCCAGCAGCTTGGACCAGAACACCGGGGAGCTGTTTTTT	CASSLDQNTGELFF
TRBV6-5	-	-	TRBJ2-7	TGTGCCAGCAGTTACTCCAATGAAGCCTACGAGCAGTACTTC	CASSYSNEAYEQYF
TRBV5-4	-	TRBD2	TRBJ2-7	TGTGCCAGCAGCTTCGGGACTAGTAAAAGTAACGAGCAGTACTTC	CASSFGTSKSNEQYF
TRBV7-2	-	-	TRBJ1-2	TGTGCCAGCAGCTTAGGGGACCGCTATGGCTACACCTTC	CASSLGDRYGYTF
TRBV6-1	-	TRBD2	TRBJ2-7	TGTGCCAGCAGTCAAGCGGGACGGGTGGTCTACGAGCAGTACTTC	CASSQAGRVVYEQYF
TRBV19	once	-	TRBJ2-7	TGTGCCAGTAGCGGACGGGGCGCCGGGGACGAGCAGTACTTC	CASSGRGAGDEQYF
TRBV9	-	TRBD1	TRBJ2-7	TGTGCCAGCAGCTCCCGGACAGGGGGCATCGACGAGCAGTACTTC	CASSSRTGGIDEQYF
TRBV5-1	once	-	TRBJ2-6	TGCGCCAGCAGCTTTGGGATAGCGTTTGGGGCCAACGTCCTGACTTTC	CASSFGIAFGANVLTF
TRBV6-6	-	TRBD1	TRBJ1-5	TGTGCCAGCTTACAGGGGTTAAATCAGCCCCAGCATTTT	CASLQGLNQPQHF